This T cell receptor (beta chain) is from a study of blood T cell repertoires in COVID-19. As for the study in general: Samples representing acute and convalescent COVID-19 were sourced from the United States, Italy and Spain. Sources were T cells, B-cell-depleted T cells, or PBMCs; the material itself was cDNA or gDNA.

Per the study methods: Amplification with reference gene primers provided the estimates of nucleated cell counts. Measured with immunoSEQ multiplex PCR; TCRdb has only the in-frame clones, and not every one. D and trimming come from the DNA, and the V and J calls and clone size come from that table. The repertoire consists of 300,000 to 400,000 clones, with approximately 90% occurring once and the leading ten covering roughly 3%. The CDR3 runs to 15 residues. V dropped 6 bases and J dropped 5 bases, with 17 bases sitting between them. Germline loops: CDR1 MDHEN, CDR2 SYDVKM. The sequence was collected from a woman under 30 who had recovered from COVID-19. V and J are TRBV28 and TRBJ2-1; D is unclear. What was sequenced was peripheral blood. The chain's CDR3 is CASSPAGPYNNEQFF. In DNA form, the CDR3 reads TGTGCCAGCAGCCCAGCAGGTCCTTATAACAATGAGCAGTTCTTC.